The rows below give T cell receptor beta chains drawn from one sample of a study of shared clonotypes between healthy human individuals. Measured with immunoSEQ multiplex PCR; TCRdb has only the in-frame clones, and not every one. Of 2 million to 2.5 million clones in the sample, more than 90% were seen once. The source material was naive CD4+ T cells sorted from blood. All receptors come from a man younger than 35 in good health. The CDR3 runs from the conserved cysteine through the conserved F or W. The D gene is left open where the match is weak. Clone size appears in some rows only: once, few, many, or a class for an expanded clone.

TRBJ2-1 NA NA TRBV18 TGTGCCAGCTCACCACACGGCAGGGGCTCCTACAATGAGCAGTTCTTC CASSPHGRGSYNEQFF
TRBJ1-1 NA TRBD1 TRBV7-8 TGTGCCAGCAGCACAGGGACAGGGCTAACCACTGAAGCTTTCTTT CASSTGTGLTTEAFF
TRBJ1-2 once TRBD1 TRBV30 TGTGCCTGGAGTGTAACAGGGGGACATGGCTACACCTTC CAWSVTGGHGYTF
TRBJ2-2 NA NA TRBV28 TGTGCCAGCAGTTTAAGGGGAGGTACCGGGGAGCTGTTTTTT CASSLRGGTGELFF
TRBJ1-1 NA NA TRBV29-1 TGCAGTGCCAGAAGGACGGTGGAACTGACTGAAGCTTTCTTT CSARRTVELTEAFF
TRBJ2-5 once TRBD2 TRBV18 TGTGCCAGCTCACCAGCTAGCGGTAGGGAGACCCAGTACTTC CASSPASGRETQYF
TRBJ2-1 once TRBD2 TRBV7-2 TGTGCCAGCAGCTTAGACGCTAGCGGCACCTACAATGAGCAGTTCTTC CASSLDASGTYNEQFF
TRBJ2-3 NA NA TRBV6-5 TGTGCCACCAAGTGGAGACGCACAGATACGCAGTATTTT CATKWRRTDTQYF
TRBJ2-7 NA TRBD2 TRBV7-8 TGTGCCAGCAGCTACGATGGACTAGCGGGAGTGGAGCAGTACTTC CASSYDGLAGVEQYF
TRBJ1-5 NA TRBD1 TRBV6-1 TGTGCCACCCGGGACAGGGTCAATGGCAATCAGCCCCAGCATTTT CATRDRVNGNQPQHF
TRBJ1-5 few TRBD1 TRBV4-2 TGTGCCAGCAGCCAAGAGACAGGGGTCCGCAATCAGCCCCAGCATTTT CASSQETGVRNQPQHF
TRBJ2-1 once TRBD1 TRBV19 TGTGCCAGTAGGTGGGACAGGCTCAATGAGCAGTTCTTC CASRWDRLNEQFF
TRBJ2-7 NA TRBD2 TRBV7-2 TGTGCCAGCGTCCTGGGGGGGACTAGCGGGACCGAGCAGTACTTC CASVLGGTSGTEQYF
TRBJ2-3 NA NA TRBV12-5 TGTGCTAGTGGTTTGGGACTACCTCCCGATACGCAGTATTTT CASGLGLPPDTQYF
TRBJ2-7 NA TRBD1 TRBV5-5 TGTGCCAGCAGCCCCGGGGACAGGGTCCGGGTCGAGCAGTACTTC CASSPGDRVRVEQYF
TRBJ2-1 NA NA TRBV11-2 TGTGCCAGCAGCTTAGTAAGGGGTTATTTAGCGGATTCCTACAATGAGCAGTTCTTC CASSLVRGYLADSYNEQFF
TRBJ2-2 NA TRBD1 TRBV18 TGTGCCAGCTCACTGGGACAGAGCTTAAGGAACGGGGAGCTGTTTTTT CASSLGQSLRNGELFF
TRBJ1-2 NA NA TRBV5-1 TGCGCCAGCAGCTTGGGACAGCAGAATGGCTACACCTTC CASSLGQQNGYTF
TRBJ2-3 NA NA TRBV27 TGTGCCAGCAGTTCACGCCGTACCTGGGGGCGCACAGATACGCAGTATTTT CASSSRRTWGRTDTQYF
TRBJ2-3 NA TRBD2 TRBV5-1 TGCGCCAGCAGCTTGGCGATGACTAGCGGGTATACGCAGTATTTT CASSLAMTSGYTQYF
TRBJ1-3 NA TRBD1 TRBV7-2 TGTGCCAGCAGCTGGGGACAGACCTTGGGATCTGGAAACACCATATATTTT CASSWGQTLGSGNTIYF
TRBJ2-7 once TRBD2 TRBV27 TGTGCCAGCAGTCCGGCTACAGCGGGGAGAACCTACGAGCAGTACTTC CASSPATAGRTYEQYF
TRBJ2-1 NA NA TRBV4-3 TGCGCCAGCAGCCAAATGGTGGGGGCTTACAATGAGCAGTTCTTC CASSQMVGAYNEQFF
TRBJ2-2 once TRBD2 TRBV7-9 TGTGCCAGCAGCTTAGAGCTAGCGGGAGGAAACACCGGGGAGCTGTTTTTT CASSLELAGGNTGELFF
TRBJ2-1 NA NA TRBV5-1 TGCGCCAGCAGCTTCGACAGAAACAATGAGCAGTTCTTC CASSFDRNNEQFF
TRBJ1-6 NA NA TRBV5-1 TGCGCCAGCAGCGGTTCCGGGCCCAATTCACCCCTCCACTTT CASSGSGPNSPLHF
TRBJ2-5 NA NA TRBV5-1 TGCGCCAGCAGCTTGGTAAGCCAGAGCAAGAGTTGGACCCAGTACTTC CASSLVSQSKSWTQYF
TRBJ2-7 NA NA TRBV25-1 TGTGCCAGCAGCTCGACAGGTCCCTACGAGCAGTACTTC CASSSTGPYEQYF
TRBJ2-1 NA TRBD2 TRBV18 TGTGCCAGCTCAAAATCCGGTCTAGCGGGGTTCTCCTACAATGAGCAGTTCTTC CASSKSGLAGFSYNEQFF
TRBJ1-2 NA NA TRBV5-4 TGTGCCAGCAGCTCTTGGATGGGGTCGCCCTATGGCTACACCTTC CASSSWMGSPYGYTF
TRBJ2-3 NA TRBD1 TRBV5-1 TGCGCCAGCAGCTTATACAGGGGGCAATGGACAGATACGCAGTATTTT CASSLYRGQWTDTQYF
TRBJ2-5 once NA TRBV5-6 TGTGCCAGCAGCTGGGGGCCGGGTGGATACTCTCGGGAGACCCAGTACTTC CASSWGPGGYSRETQYF
TRBJ2-7 NA NA TRBV5-4 TGTGCCAGCAGCTCCTCCAAAGTGTCAGGCTACGAGCAGTACTTC CASSSSKVSGYEQYF
TRBJ2-1 NA NA TRBV7-2 TGTGCCAGCAGCTTAGTCCAGGGAGGTGTCGGTGAGCAGTTCTTC CASSLVQGGVGEQFF
TRBJ2-7 NA NA TRBV2 TGTGCCAGCAGTGAAAATGGCCAGCTCGAGCAGTACTTC CASSENGQLEQYF
TRBJ1-2 NA NA TRBV19 TGTGCCAGTAGTATTGGCGACGGACTGTATGGCTACACCTTC CASSIGDGLYGYTF
TRBJ1-1 NA NA TRBV6-5 TGTGCCAGCAGTTCCGCTAAGGGTAACACTGAAGCTTTCTTT CASSSAKGNTEAFF
TRBJ2-5 NA NA TRBV7-2 TGTGCCAGCGCCTTCCTTGGGCAGCCATGGGAGACCCAGTACTTC CASAFLGQPWETQYF
TRBJ1-5 NA TRBD1 TRBV5-1 TGCGCCAGCAACTCCGGACAGGGGAACCAGCCCCAGCATTTT CASNSGQGNQPQHF